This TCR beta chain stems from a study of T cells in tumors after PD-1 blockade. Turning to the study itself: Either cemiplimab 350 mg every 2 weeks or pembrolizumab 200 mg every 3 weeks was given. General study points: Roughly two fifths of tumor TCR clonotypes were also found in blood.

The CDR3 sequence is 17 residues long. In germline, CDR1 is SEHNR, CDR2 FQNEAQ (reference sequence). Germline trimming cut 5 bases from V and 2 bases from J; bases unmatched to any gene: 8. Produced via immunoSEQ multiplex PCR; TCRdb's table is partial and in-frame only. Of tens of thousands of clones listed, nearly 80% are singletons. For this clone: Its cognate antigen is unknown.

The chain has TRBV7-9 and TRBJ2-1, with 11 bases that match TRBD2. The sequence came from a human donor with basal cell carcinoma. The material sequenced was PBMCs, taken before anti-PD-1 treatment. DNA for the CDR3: TGTGCCAGCAGCCCCCGTAGCGGGAGGGGCGCCTACAATGAGCAGTTCTTC. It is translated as CASSPRSGRGAYNEQFF.